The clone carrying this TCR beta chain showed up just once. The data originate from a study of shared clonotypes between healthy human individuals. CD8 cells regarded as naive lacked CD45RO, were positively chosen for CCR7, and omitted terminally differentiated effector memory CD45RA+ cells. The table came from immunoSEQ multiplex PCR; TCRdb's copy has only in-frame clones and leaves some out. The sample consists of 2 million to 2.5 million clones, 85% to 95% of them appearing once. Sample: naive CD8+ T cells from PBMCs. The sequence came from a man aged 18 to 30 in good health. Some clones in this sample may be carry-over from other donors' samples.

The CDR3 loop reads CSVAGTGVYGYTF. The CDR3 bases are TGCAGCGTCGCCGGGACAGGGGTCTATGGCTACACCTTC. This chain links TRBV29-1 with TRBJ1-2, with 10 bases identical to TRBD1. This CDR3 has 13 residues. The trim removed 6 bases at V and 4 bases at J, leaving 5 bases unmatched. Germline V gene sequence: CDR1 SQVTM, CDR2 ANQGSEA.